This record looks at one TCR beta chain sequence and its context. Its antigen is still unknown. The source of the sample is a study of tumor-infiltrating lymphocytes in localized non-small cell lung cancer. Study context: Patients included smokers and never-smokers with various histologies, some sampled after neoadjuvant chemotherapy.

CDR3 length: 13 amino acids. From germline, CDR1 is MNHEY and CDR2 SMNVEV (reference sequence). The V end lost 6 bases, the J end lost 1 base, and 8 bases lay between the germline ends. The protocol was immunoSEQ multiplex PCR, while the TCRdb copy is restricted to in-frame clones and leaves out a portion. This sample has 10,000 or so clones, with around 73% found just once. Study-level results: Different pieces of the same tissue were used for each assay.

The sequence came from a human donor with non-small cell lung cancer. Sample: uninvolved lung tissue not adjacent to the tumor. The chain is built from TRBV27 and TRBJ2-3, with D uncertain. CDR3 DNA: TGTGCCAGCAGCCCAACAGGCACAGATACGCAGTATTTT. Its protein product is CASSPTGTDTQYF.